The clone carrying this T cell receptor beta chain was found a few times. Its target is not known. Preparation of the TCRbeta library was carried out with unique molecular identifiers. TCRdb called the PCR reads again in MiXCR, with one record for every CDR3 protein. The sample comprises some 95,000 distinct CDR3 sequences, roughly a quarter of which are singletons, and about a fifth rests with the top ten. This specimen comes from a study of T-cell reconstitution after alpha-beta-depleted transplantation in children. Broader study findings: Some patients owed their high day-60 TCRbeta diversity to surviving recipient T cells and thymic progenitors. Newly made T cells mostly supplied T-cell counts and diversity one year after transplant. Reportedly, alpha-beta T cells present about two months post-transplant originated from several hundred expanded clones of graft origin.

The CDR3 runs to 19 residues. The germline V and J ends were trimmed by 7 bases and 2 bases, with 27 bases remaining between them. CDR1 and CDR2 from the germline V gene are MDHEN and SYDVKM. The sequence was collected from a boy aged 2 to 10 with acute lymphoblastic leukemia, due to receive a stem cell transplant. This sample comprised PBMCs, obtained before TCRalphabeta/CD19-depleted stem cell transplant. The chain carries TRBV28 and TRBJ1-5; D is perhaps TRBD1 (6 bases). As DNA, the CDR3 is TGTGCCAGCACCCTAGGGGGGAAGGCAATAACTATGGGCAATCAGCCCCAGCATTTT. Encoded protein: CASTLGGKAITMGNQPQHF.